These T cell receptor beta chains were read from a single sample in a study of graft-versus-host responses after intestinal transplantation. Profiled with immunoSEQ multiplex PCR; TCRdb holds only in-frame clones, not every one. The repertoire has approximately 110,000 clones, roughly 93% of them found once; the top ten carry more than 0.9%. These receptors are not linked to any known antigen. The material was unstimulated CD8+ T cells sorted from spleen or lymph node cells, obtained before transplant. These receptors all come from a human donor who was the organ donor for an intestinal transplant. Each CDR3 is given with its conserved first and last residue. The D gene is left open where the match is weak. Size is stated for part of the rows, as once, few or many counts, or as a class when the clone is expanded.

TRBJ1-1 TRBV28 TRBD1 - CASSTGGWTDTEAFF TGTGCCAGCAGCACAGGGGGGTGGACGGACACTGAAGCTTTCTTT
TRBJ2-1 TRBV5-1 TRBD2 - CASSLAGGSSYNEQFF TGCGCCAGCAGCTTGGCCGGCGGGAGCTCCTACAATGAGCAGTTCTTC
TRBJ2-1 TRBV7-9 - once CASTLGGNEQFF TGTGCCAGCACTCTGGGAGGAAATGAGCAGTTCTTC
TRBJ1-5 TRBV5-1 - - CASSLGGYSNQPQHF TGCGCCAGCAGCTTGGGGGGCTATAGCAATCAGCCCCAGCATTTT
TRBJ1-1 TRBV27 - - CASSPGGGPGSEAFF TGTGCCAGCAGTCCGGGGGGGGGCCCAGGGTCTGAAGCTTTCTTT
TRBJ1-2 TRBV14 - - CASSLAGTGYGYTF TGTGCCAGCAGCTTAGCCGGGACGGGCTATGGCTACACCTTC
TRBJ2-7 TRBV13 - - CASSPAGDLYEQYF TGTGCCAGCAGCCCGGCGGGCGACCTCTACGAGCAGTACTTC
TRBJ2-3 TRBV6-5 TRBD2 - CASSPLAGGTDTQYF TGTGCCAGCAGTCCCCTAGCGGGGGGCACAGATACGCAGTATTTT
TRBJ2-2 TRBV5-4 - once CASSFGGFDGELFF TGTGCCAGCAGCTTCGGGGGTTTCGACGGGGAGCTGTTTTTT
TRBJ1-1 TRBV5-1 - - CASSLGLQDGTEAFF TGCGCCAGCAGCTTGGGCCTACAGGACGGCACTGAAGCTTTCTTT